The 24 T cell receptor beta chains presented below share a single source sample, sequenced in a study of OX40 agonist ivuxolimab in advanced cancers. Assay used: immunoSEQ multiplex PCR; TCRdb lists only in-frame clones, some missing. The sample carries about 78,000 clones, about nine tenths recorded once. The specimen was CD4+ or CD8+ T cells sorted from blood, collected in a trial of the OX40 agonist ivuxolimab. The receptor source for this set is an adult with an advanced solid tumor such as melanoma, head and neck, liver or kidney cancer.

V and J are TRBV19 and TRBJ2-5; 7 bases are a match to TRBD2. The germline gives CDR1 LNHDA, CDR2 SQIVND (reference sequence). This CDR3 has 14 amino acids. V lost 3 bases and J lost 4; bases outside the gene matches: 5. The CDR3 DNA is TGTGCCAGTAGTATGTCCGCGGGAGCAGAGACCCAGTACTTC. It specifies CASSMSAGAETQYF.

This chain links TRBV5-5 with TRBJ2-4; TRBD2 might be the D (5 bases). Germline V gives CDR1 SGHKS, CDR2 YYEKEE (reference sequence). CDR3 length: 15 amino acids. V shed 3 bases and J shed 1 base, with 11 bases lying between them. This chain's CDR3 is CASSSQPGAKNIQYF. DNA for the CDR3: TGTGCCAGCAGCTCTCAGCCGGGGGCCAAAAACATTCAGTACTTC.

This chain links TRBV5-6 with TRBJ1-5, with D tentatively TRBD1 (6 bases). CDR3 length equals 15 residues. Germline CDR1 reads SGHDT; CDR2 reads YYEEEE. V lost 0 bases and J 5 bases, leaving 12 bases between the germline ends. Written as DNA, the CDR3 is TGTGCCAGCAGCTTGGCCGCGGGGGGGCATCAGCCCCAGCATTTT. It specifies CASSLAAGGHQPQHF.

The rearrangement uses TRBV5-1 and TRBJ2-3; D remains unclear. Germline lookup yields CDR1 SGHRS and CDR2 YFSETQ. The CDR3 is 16 amino acids. V shed 3 bases and J shed 5 bases, with 19 bases lying between them. CDR3 loop: CASSWALDSHRDTQYF. CDR3 bases: TGCGCCAGCAGCTGGGCCCTTGACTCTCACAGAGATACGCAGTATTTT.

This chain uses TRBV6-6 with TRBJ1-5; D is undetermined. This CDR3 contains 14 residues. Between the trimmed V and J ends, which lost 2 bases and 3 bases, there was a span of 8 bases. Germline assignment: CDR1 MNHNY and CDR2 SVGAGI (reference sequence). The chain's CDR3 is CASSYLELNQPQHF. The CDR3 region has the DNA TGTGCCAGCAGTTACCTGGAGCTCAATCAGCCCCAGCATTTT.

The chain has TRBV4-1 and TRBJ1-3, with unresolved D. The germline V and J ends were trimmed by 1 base and 4 bases, with 8 bases remaining between them. The CDR3 has 14 amino acids. Germline CDR1 MGHRA, CDR2 YSYEKL. The CDR3: CASSQGRLGNTIYF. The CDR3 DNA sequence: TGCGCCAGCAGCCAAGGTCGTTTAGGAAACACCATATATTTT.

This chain uses TRBV5-5 with TRBJ2-2; a possible D gene is TRBD2 (6 bases). CDR1 and CDR2 (germline): SGHKS, YYEKEE (reference sequence). Trimming cost V 4 bases and J 0 bases, with 10 bases left between them. The CDR3 is 15 amino acids. CDR3 sequence reads: CASSRLVSNTGELFF. CDR3 nucleotides: TGTGCCAGCAGCCGACTAGTCTCGAACACCGGGGAGCTGTTTTTT.

The V gene is TRBV6-5, the J gene TRBJ1-1; 9 positions match TRBD1. V shed 6 bases, J shed 4 bases, and the junction held 6 bases outside the gene matches. Germline CDR1 MNHEY, CDR2 SVGAGI. The CDR3 runs to 14 residues. In DNA, the CDR3 is TGTGCCAGCAGATACGGACAGGGGAGCACTGAAGCTTTCTTT. It yields the protein CASRYGQGSTEAFF.

The genes are TRBV29-1 and TRBJ2-3; D is uncertain. From germline, CDR1 is SQVTM and CDR2 ANQGSEA. This CDR3 has 13 residues. Trimming took off 4 bases at V and 2 bases at J, with 10 bases between the two ends. This CDR3 reads CSVVGRATDTQYF. The CDR3 nucleotides are TGCAGCGTTGTAGGGCGTGCCACAGATACGCAGTATTTT.

This clone was seen a single time. The chain recombines TRBV5-1 with TRBJ1-3; D is ambiguous. V lost 0 bases and J 2 bases, leaving 9 bases between the germline ends. The CDR3 runs to 15 residues. Germline V gives CDR1 SGHRS, CDR2 YFSETQ. CDR3 residues: CASSLVGEAGNTIYF. The CDR3 region has the DNA TGCGCCAGCAGCTTGGTTGGGGAGGCTGGAAACACCATATATTTT.

This clone was seen a single time. The V and J genes are TRBV11-3 and TRBJ2-1, with 8 bases that match TRBD2. CDR1 is SGHNT and CDR2 is YENEEA in the germline V gene. CDR3 length: 16 amino acids. V gave up 4 bases and J gave up 4 bases; unmatched junction bases: 9. This chain's CDR3 is CASSSQAGVGYNEQFF. The CDR3 DNA sequence: TGTGCCAGCAGCTCCCAAGCGGGAGTAGGGTACAATGAGCAGTTCTTC.

The J gene is TRBJ1-5, the V gene TRBV2; D is perhaps TRBD1 (5 bases). The V gene's germline CDR1 is SNHLY and CDR2 FYNNEI. Trimming pared 8 bases from V and 8 bases from J, leaving 10 bases between. This CDR3 is built from 11 residues. CDR3 region: CASSMGEPQHF. The CDR3 nucleotides read TGTGCCAGCTCCATGGGGGAGCCCCAGCATTTT.

The chain links TRBV5-4 to TRBJ2-5; 8 positions agree with TRBD2. The V segment lost 4 bases and the J segment 4 bases; nucleotides outside the gene matches: 12. Per the germline V gene, CDR1 is SGHNT and CDR2 is YYREEE (reference sequence). The CDR3 is 16 amino acids. CDR3 sequence (DNA): TGTGCCAGCAGCCAAGAGCCGACGGGAGGGCGAGAGACCCAGTACTTC. It specifies CASSQEPTGGRETQYF.

The rearrangement links TRBV21-1 to TRBJ1-5. TRBV21-1 is a pseudogene. The CDR3 is 17 residues long. CDR3 protein: CASSSLSGQGCNQPQHF. The DNA for the CDR3 is TGTGCCAGCAGCTCCCTCAGCGGGCAGGGCTGTAATCAGCCCCAGCATTTT.

This clone turned up a few times. The CDR3 DNA reads TGTGCCAGCAGTGTAGGAGGGGTTCAGCCCCAGCATTTT. Its protein product is CASSVGGVQPQHF. The chain joins TRBV2 to TRBJ1-5, with D tentatively TRBD1 (5 bases). V gave up 4 bases and J gave up 6 bases, with 10 bases separating them. The CDR3 has 13 amino acids. From germline, CDR1 is SNHLY and CDR2 FYNNEI. Full variable domain (rest looked up from reference TRBV2 and TRBJ1-5): EPEVTQTPSHQVTQMGQEVILRCVPISNHLYFYWYRQILGQKVEFLVSFYNNEISEKSEIFDDQFSVERPDGSNFTLKIRSTKLEDSAMYFCASSVGGVQPQHFGDGTRLSIL.

The rearrangement joins TRBV7-2 to TRBJ2-1; 9 bases agree with TRBD2. Trimming took 1 base from V and 1 from J; bases not matched to a gene: 8. CDR3 size: 18 residues. Per the germline V gene, CDR1 is SGHTA and CDR2 is FQGNSA. The CDR3 sequence is CASSLDHSGSGSYNEQFF. The CDR3 DNA sequence: TGTGCCAGCAGCTTAGACCATAGCGGGAGTGGATCCTACAATGAGCAGTTCTTC.

The table lists this clone with a count of one. The chain recombines TRBV6-1 with TRBJ1-2; D unclear. The CDR3 length is 15 residues. The germline V and J ends were trimmed by 4 bases and 4 bases, with 16 bases remaining between them. The V gene's germline CDR1 is MNHNS and CDR2 SASEGT. CDR3 nucleotides: TGTGCCAGCAGTGTCCCGTCGGCGGCTGGCTATGGCTACACCTTC. Its translation is CASSVPSAAGYGYTF.

V usage is TRBV28 and J usage is TRBJ1-3, with D unclear. The length of the CDR3 is 16 residues. From germline, CDR1 is MDHEN and CDR2 SYDVKM. The ends were cut back, 5 bases at V and 0 bases at J, with 14 bases in the middle. The CDR3 region is CASSPRRWSSGNTIYF. CDR3 in DNA: TGTGCCAGCAGTCCGAGACGTTGGAGCTCTGGAAACACCATATATTTT.

The V call is TRBV5-6, the J call TRBJ1-3; a possible D gene is TRBD1 (5 bases). The length of the CDR3 is 14 residues. V lost 0 bases, J lost 5 bases, and 9 bases lay in between. CDR1 is SGHDT and CDR2 is YYEEEE in the germline V gene. The CDR3 region has the DNA TGTGCCAGCAGCTTGGTCGCAGGGAGAAACACCATATATTTT. Amino acid sequence: CASSLVAGRNTIYF.

The CDR3 sequence: CASSPLDVSNQPQHF. CDR3 sequence (DNA): TGCGCCAGCAGCCCGCTCGACGTTAGCAATCAGCCCCAGCATTTT. The chain uses TRBV4-1 and TRBJ1-5; the D is unclear. Germline V gene sequence: CDR1 MGHRA, CDR2 YSYEKL. The CDR3 is 15 amino acids. V lost 4 bases to trimming and J lost 0 bases, with 10 bases between them.

This clone has more than one count but fewer than ten. J is TRBJ2-7 and V is TRBV10-3; 9 bases match TRBD1. CDR1 is ENHRY and CDR2 is SYGVKD in the germline V gene. Trimming took 6 bases from V and 3 from J; bases not matched to a gene: 6. CDR3 length equals 14 residues. The CDR3 spells CAIRGDREVYEQYF. In nucleotides, the CDR3 is TGTGCCATCAGGGGGGACAGGGAGGTCTACGAGCAGTACTTC.

The genes are TRBV11-2 and TRBJ2-3; D is ambiguous. With 5 bases removed from V and 4 bases from J, the gap between germline ends came to 7 bases. Germline V gene lookup returns CDR1 SGHAT and CDR2 FQNNGV. The CDR3 totals 12 residues. CDR3 amino acids: CASSRIADTQYF. CDR3 nucleotides: TGTGCCAGCAGCCGGATAGCAGATACGCAGTATTTT.

V gene TRBV6-5 combines with J gene TRBJ2-3; 7 nucleotides align to TRBD1. This CDR3 is built from 14 residues. J gave up 2 bases and V 5 bases, and 4 bases lay outside the gene matches. Germline CDR1 reads MNHEY; CDR2 reads SVGAGI. The CDR3 region has the DNA TGTGCCAGCAGTACAGGGGTACTCACAGATACGCAGTATTTT. Amino acid sequence: CASSTGVLTDTQYF.

The chain combines TRBV7-9 with TRBJ2-7; 10 nucleotides agree with TRBD2. CDR3 length equals 14 residues. V gave up 5 bases and J gave up 6 bases; unmatched junction bases: 7. Germline assignment: CDR1 SEHNR and CDR2 FQNEAQ (reference sequence). CDR3: CASSDSGRALEQYF. The CDR3 DNA sequence: TGTGCCAGCAGCGACAGCGGGAGGGCCCTCGAGCAGTACTTC.